Listed below are T cell receptor beta chains from one sample, sequenced in a study of synovial regulatory T cells in juvenile arthritis. The table came from immunoSEQ multiplex PCR; TCRdb's copy has only in-frame clones and leaves some out. This table holds 7,700 or so clones. What was sequenced was Treg cells from blood. These receptors were taken from a donor younger than 35 with juvenile idiopathic arthritis. Each CDR3 is given with its conserved first and last residue. Part of the rows lack a size; the others show once, few, many or a class for expanded clones.

V gene: TRBV28; J gene: TRBJ1-2; clone size: -; CDR3 protein: CAGGARDIGYTF
V gene: TRBV5-1; J gene: TRBJ2-1; clone size: -; CDR3 protein: CASSTGQLYSYNEQFF
V gene: TRBV12-5; J gene: TRBJ1-1; clone size: -; CDR3 protein: CASARLDGTEAFF
V gene: TRBV6-6; J gene: TRBJ2-5; clone size: -; CDR3 protein: CASSYSGVETQYF
V gene: TRBV28; J gene: TRBJ1-1; clone size: medium-sized; CDR3 protein: CASSKTLGGTEAFF
V gene: TRBV10-3; J gene: TRBJ2-5; clone size: -; CDR3 protein: CAISGWGRDMETQYF
V gene: TRBV19; J gene: TRBJ1-2; clone size: -; CDR3 protein: CASQRMGYGYTF
V gene: TRBV30; J gene: TRBJ1-5; clone size: -; CDR3 protein: CAWDRGQGQPQHF
V gene: TRBV23-1; J gene: TRBJ1-4; clone size: -; CDR3 protein: CASRARQGKDSLTATNEKLFF
V gene: TRBV28; J gene: TRBJ2-7; clone size: -; CDR3 protein: CASRMGRSYEQYF
V gene: TRBV30; J gene: TRBJ2-7; clone size: -; CDR3 protein: CAWSVLGFEQYF
V gene: TRBV4-2; J gene: TRBJ1-4; clone size: -; CDR3 protein: CASSQDDDRLGEKLFF
V gene: TRBV5-4; J gene: TRBJ1-2; clone size: medium-sized; CDR3 protein: CASSLDRGRGGYTF
V gene: TRBV5-1; J gene: TRBJ2-3; clone size: -; CDR3 protein: CASRATLEDTQYF
V gene: TRBV12-1; J gene: TRBJ2-5; clone size: -; CDR3 protein: CASSFVASSETQYF
V gene: TRBV5-1; J gene: TRBJ2-5; clone size: -; CDR3 protein: CASSLAGHQETQYF
V gene: TRBV19; J gene: TRBJ2-7; clone size: -; CDR3 protein: CASTADSPPYEQYF
V gene: TRBV7-2; J gene: TRBJ1-1; clone size: -; CDR3 protein: CASSLGGGMNTEAFF
V gene: TRBV5-1; J gene: TRBJ1-6; clone size: -; CDR3 protein: CASSLWGQGNSPLHF
V gene: TRBV29-1; J gene: TRBJ1-1; clone size: -; CDR3 protein: CSVVGAGGAFF
V gene: TRBV7-8; J gene: TRBJ2-7; clone size: medium-sized; CDR3 protein: CASSLSVPFHEQYF
V gene: TRBV4-2; J gene: TRBJ2-7; clone size: -; CDR3 protein: CASSQVADSSYEQYF
V gene: TRBV7-3; J gene: TRBJ2-3; clone size: -; CDR3 protein: CASSTGTGNTQYF
V gene: TRBV11-2; J gene: TRBJ2-1; clone size: -; CDR3 protein: CASSLGAQGNEQFF
V gene: TRBV7-3; J gene: TRBJ2-3; clone size: -; CDR3 protein: CASKPYGTDTQYF
V gene: TRBV5-1; J gene: TRBJ2-7; clone size: -; CDR3 protein: CASSFDLIYEQYF
V gene: TRBV6-6; J gene: TRBJ2-7; clone size: -; CDR3 protein: CASSFRTGTYEQYF
V gene: TRBV28; J gene: TRBJ2-2; clone size: -; CDR3 protein: CASSLWTGELFF
V gene: TRBV7-2; J gene: TRBJ1-1; clone size: -; CDR3 protein: CASTRQGPTEAFF
V gene: TRBV6-5; J gene: TRBJ2-7; clone size: -; CDR3 protein: CASSDPGRTYEQYF
V gene: TRBV7-9; J gene: TRBJ2-1; clone size: -; CDR3 protein: CASSFGTGAHNEQFF
V gene: TRBV28; J gene: TRBJ2-2; clone size: -; CDR3 protein: CASRDRVFGELFF
V gene: TRBV29-1; J gene: TRBJ1-2; clone size: -; CDR3 protein: CSVYRGGYTF
V gene: TRBV6-4; J gene: TRBJ2-3; clone size: -; CDR3 protein: CASSDAGQDYTDTQYF
V gene: TRBV6-1; J gene: TRBJ2-7; clone size: -; CDR3 protein: CASGTNYEQYF
V gene: TRBV19; J gene: TRBJ2-2; clone size: -; CDR3 protein: CASMGGTGELFF
V gene: TRBV7-9; J gene: TRBJ2-1; clone size: medium-sized; CDR3 protein: CASSPTRGSSYNEQFF
V gene: TRBV21-1; J gene: TRBJ2-5; clone size: -; CDR3 protein: CATDREETQYF
V gene: TRBV10-3; J gene: TRBJ1-4; clone size: -; CDR3 protein: CAISGSHEKLFF
V gene: TRBV14; J gene: TRBJ1-1; clone size: -; CDR3 protein: CASSHGQGPMNTEAFF